A selection of T cell receptor beta chains follows, all from one sample in a study of CD8 T cells in ankylosing spondylitis. TCRdb re-called the 5' RACE reads with MiXCR, one entry per CDR3 protein. The profile shows approximately 400,000 distinct CDR3 sequences, roughly a quarter of them singletons. Sequencing used blood, either unsorted or a sorted T cell fraction (not recorded which). These TCRs come from a male donor with ankylosing spondylitis. Both conserved end residues are trimmed from each CDR3. A D gene is named only where the DNA matches it firmly.

NA,TRBV15,ATSRDLTEVYEQY
TRBD2,TRBV5-8,ASSFGLAGGSTDTQY
NA,TRBV5-6,ASSETGIGTDTQY
NA,TRBV10-3,AISEFGDAETQY
NA,TRBV11-2,ASSLQSPVGELF
NA,TRBV10-2,ASSDIASSGNTIY
NA,TRBV29-1,SVRRASNTEAF
NA,TRBV5-1,ASSYGTSDDTIY
NA,TRBV20-1,SAPDASGTDTQY
NA,TRBV20-1,SAPGATNEKLF
NA,TRBV6-1,ASTPRDRGLYEQY
NA,TRBV5-1,ASSMEGLSSGNTIY
NA,TRBV10-3,AISGVRSGVGQETQY
TRBD1,TRBV15,ATSSPSTGRWQPQH
NA,TRBV15,ATSRDPGQLYGYT
NA,TRBV7-9,ASSLASGEQY
NA,TRBV3-1,ASSQPGTGNTIY
NA,TRBV10-3,AISAAGRQNEQY
TRBD2,TRBV7-2,ASSLAGSGIEQY
NA,TRBV18,ASSPGDTDTQY
NA,TRBV12-3/TRBV12-4,ASSLTSPTQY
NA,TRBV20-1,SAPPWSGETQY
NA,TRBV6-1,ASSEPHQGNTEAF
NA,TRBV11-2,ASSAMGAGGNQPQH
NA,TRBV4-2,ASSLHQGAGLFNNEQF
NA,TRBV5-1,ASSPAGTLYNEQF
TRBD1,TRBV5-1,ASSPDRESNTEAF
NA,TRBV12-3/TRBV12-4,ASSLPEVNYGYT
NA,TRBV2,ASSELRPNTGELF
NA,TRBV12-3/TRBV12-4,ASSPRDYTGELF
NA,TRBV7-2,ASSLGLRGGGQF
NA,TRBV10-1,ASSLARQGGHEETQY
TRBD1,TRBV3-1,ASSQEPRGGSPLH
TRBD1,TRBV27,ASSIRTGGNTEAF
TRBD2,TRBV19,ASRSTGTSGRSEQF
NA,TRBV4-1,ASSQLDLVSYNEQF
TRBD2,TRBV3-1,ASSLLGLATSSYNEQF
TRBD1,TRBV20-1,SARDSRDSSEKLF
NA,TRBV9,ASSVGGLGTDTQY
NA,TRBV7-2,ASSLVGKGNTEAF
NA,TRBV2,ASRGDGLYNEQF
NA,TRBV7-8,ASSKRDTGAAQPQH
NA,TRBV7-8,ASLKGGMRSSYEQY
NA,TRBV5-1,ASSLGPLGIRTDTQY
NA,TRBV5-1,ASRFALEEQF